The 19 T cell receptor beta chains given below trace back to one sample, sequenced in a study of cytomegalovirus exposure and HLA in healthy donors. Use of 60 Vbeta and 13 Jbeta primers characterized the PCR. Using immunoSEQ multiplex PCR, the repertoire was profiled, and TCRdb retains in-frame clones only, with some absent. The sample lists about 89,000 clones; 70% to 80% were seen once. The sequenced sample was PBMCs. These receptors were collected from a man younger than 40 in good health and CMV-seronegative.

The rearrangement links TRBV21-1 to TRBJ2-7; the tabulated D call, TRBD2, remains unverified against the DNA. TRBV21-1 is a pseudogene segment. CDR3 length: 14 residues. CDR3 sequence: CASSKAGGTYEQYF. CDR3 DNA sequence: TGTGCCAGCAGCAAAGCGGGGGGAACCTACGAGCAGTACTTC.

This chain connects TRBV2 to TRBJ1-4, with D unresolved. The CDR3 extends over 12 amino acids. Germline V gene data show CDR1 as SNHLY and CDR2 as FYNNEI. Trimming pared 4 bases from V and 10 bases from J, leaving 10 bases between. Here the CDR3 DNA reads TGTGCCAGCAGTGTTGGAGGCCGAAAACTGTTTTTT. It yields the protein CASSVGGRKLFF. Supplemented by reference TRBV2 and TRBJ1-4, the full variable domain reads EPEVTQTPSHQVTQMGQEVILRCVPISNHLYFYWYRQILGQKVEFLVSFYNNEISEKSEIFDDQFSVERPDGSNFTLKIRSTKLEDSAMYFCASSVGGRKLFFGSGTQLSVL.

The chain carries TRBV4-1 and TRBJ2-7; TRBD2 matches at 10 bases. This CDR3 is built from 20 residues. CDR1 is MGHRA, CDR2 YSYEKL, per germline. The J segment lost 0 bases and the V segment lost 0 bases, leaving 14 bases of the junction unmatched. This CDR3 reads CASSQDPGLAGVPYSYEQYF. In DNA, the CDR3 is TGCGCCAGCAGCCAAGATCCGGGGCTAGCGGGGGTCCCTTACTCCTACGAGCAGTACTTC.

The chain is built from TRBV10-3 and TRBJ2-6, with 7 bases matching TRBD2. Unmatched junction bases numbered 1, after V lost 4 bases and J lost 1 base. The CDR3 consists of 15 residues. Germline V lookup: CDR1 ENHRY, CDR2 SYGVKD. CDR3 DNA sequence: TGTGCCATCAGTGGGGGGGGGTCTGGGGCCAACGTCCTGACTTTC. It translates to CAISGGGSGANVLTF.

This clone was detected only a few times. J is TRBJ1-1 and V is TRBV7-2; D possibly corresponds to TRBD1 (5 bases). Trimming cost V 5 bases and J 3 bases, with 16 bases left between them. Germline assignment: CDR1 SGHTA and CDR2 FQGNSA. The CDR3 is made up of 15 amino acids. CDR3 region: CASSVFQGGDTEAFF. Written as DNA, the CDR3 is TGTGCCAGCAGCGTTTTTCAGGGTGGAGACACTGAAGCTTTCTTT.

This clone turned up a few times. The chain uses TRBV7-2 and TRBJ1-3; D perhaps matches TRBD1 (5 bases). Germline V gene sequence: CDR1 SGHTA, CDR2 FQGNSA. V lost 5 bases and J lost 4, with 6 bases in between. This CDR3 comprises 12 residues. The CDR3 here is CASSRQGNTIYF. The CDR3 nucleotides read TGTGCCAGCAGCCGACAGGGAAACACCATATATTTT.

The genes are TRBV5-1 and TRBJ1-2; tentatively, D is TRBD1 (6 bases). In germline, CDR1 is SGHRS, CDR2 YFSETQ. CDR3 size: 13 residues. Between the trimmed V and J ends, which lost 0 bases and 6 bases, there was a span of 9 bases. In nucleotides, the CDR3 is TGCGCCAGCAGCTTGGATTCAGGGGATGGCTACACCTTC. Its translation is CASSLDSGDGYTF.

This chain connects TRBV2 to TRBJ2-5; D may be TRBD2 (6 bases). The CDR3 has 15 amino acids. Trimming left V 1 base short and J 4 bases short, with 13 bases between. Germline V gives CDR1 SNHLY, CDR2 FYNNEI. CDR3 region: CASSEGGWRGETQYF. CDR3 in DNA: TGTGCCAGCAGTGAAGGCGGTTGGAGGGGAGAGACCCAGTACTTC.

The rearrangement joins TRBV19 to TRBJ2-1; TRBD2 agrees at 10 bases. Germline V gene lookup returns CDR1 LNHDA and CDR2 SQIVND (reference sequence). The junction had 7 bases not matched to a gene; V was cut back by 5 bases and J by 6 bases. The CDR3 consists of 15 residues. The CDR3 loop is CASSPRTSGTNEQFF. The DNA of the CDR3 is TGTGCCAGTAGTCCTCGGACTAGCGGTACCAATGAGCAGTTCTTC.

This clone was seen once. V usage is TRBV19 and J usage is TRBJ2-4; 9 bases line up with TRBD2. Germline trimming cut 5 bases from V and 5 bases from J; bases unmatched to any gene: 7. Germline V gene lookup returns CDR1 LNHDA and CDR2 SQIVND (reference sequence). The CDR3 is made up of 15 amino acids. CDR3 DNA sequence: TGTGCCAGTAGTTCCGCGGCTAGCGGGGAAAACATTCAGTACTTC. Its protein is CASSSAASGENIQYF.

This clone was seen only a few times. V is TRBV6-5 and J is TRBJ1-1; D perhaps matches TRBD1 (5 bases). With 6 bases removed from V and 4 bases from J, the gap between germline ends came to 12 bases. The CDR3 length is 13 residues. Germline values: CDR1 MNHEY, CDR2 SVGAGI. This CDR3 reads CASRRGGGTEAFF. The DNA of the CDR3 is TGTGCCAGCAGACGTGGGGGGGGCACTGAAGCTTTCTTT.

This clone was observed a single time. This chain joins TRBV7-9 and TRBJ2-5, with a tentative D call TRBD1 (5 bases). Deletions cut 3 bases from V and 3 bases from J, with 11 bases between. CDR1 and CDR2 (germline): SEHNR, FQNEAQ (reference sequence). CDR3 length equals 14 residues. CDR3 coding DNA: TGTGCCAGCAGCTTTTGGCCAGGGAAAGAGACCCAGTACTTC. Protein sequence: CASSFWPGKETQYF.

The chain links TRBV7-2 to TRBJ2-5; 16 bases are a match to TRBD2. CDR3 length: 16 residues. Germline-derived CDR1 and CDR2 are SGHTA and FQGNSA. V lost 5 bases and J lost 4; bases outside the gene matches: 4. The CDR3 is CASSRGTSGRGETQYF. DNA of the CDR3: TGTGCCAGCAGCCGCGGGACTAGCGGGAGGGGAGAGACCCAGTACTTC.

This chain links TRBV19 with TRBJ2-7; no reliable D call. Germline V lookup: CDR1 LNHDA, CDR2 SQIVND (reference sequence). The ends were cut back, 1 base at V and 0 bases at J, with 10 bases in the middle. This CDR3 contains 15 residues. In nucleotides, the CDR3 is TGTGCCAGTAGTATAGCCCTAGGCAGCTCCTACGAGCAGTACTTC. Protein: CASSIALGSSYEQYF. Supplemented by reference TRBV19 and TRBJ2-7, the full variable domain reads DGGITQSPKYLFRKEGQNVTLSCEQNLNHDAMYWYRQDPGQGLRLIYYSQIVNDFQKGDIAEGYSVSREKKESFPLTVTSAQKNPTAFYLCASSIALGSSYEQYFGPGTRLTVT.

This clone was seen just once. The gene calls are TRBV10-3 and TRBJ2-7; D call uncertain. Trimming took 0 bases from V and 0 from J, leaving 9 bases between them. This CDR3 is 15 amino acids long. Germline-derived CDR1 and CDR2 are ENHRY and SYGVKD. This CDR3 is CAISESKQSSYEQYF. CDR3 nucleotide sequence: TGTGCCATCAGTGAGTCGAAACAGAGCTCCTACGAGCAGTACTTC.

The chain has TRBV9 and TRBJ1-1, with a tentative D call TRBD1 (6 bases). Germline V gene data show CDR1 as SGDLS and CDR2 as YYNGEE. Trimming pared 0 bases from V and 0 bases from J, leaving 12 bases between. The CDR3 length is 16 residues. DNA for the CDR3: TGTGCCAGCAGCGTAGGGCTCGGACAGATGAACACTGAAGCTTTCTTT. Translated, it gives CASSVGLGQMNTEAFF.

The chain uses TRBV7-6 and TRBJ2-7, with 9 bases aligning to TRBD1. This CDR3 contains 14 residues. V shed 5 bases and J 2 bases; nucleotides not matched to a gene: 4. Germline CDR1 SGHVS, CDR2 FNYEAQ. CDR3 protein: CASSPGQGPYEQYF. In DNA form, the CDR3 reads TGTGCCAGCAGCCCGGGACAGGGCCCCTACGAGCAGTACTTC.

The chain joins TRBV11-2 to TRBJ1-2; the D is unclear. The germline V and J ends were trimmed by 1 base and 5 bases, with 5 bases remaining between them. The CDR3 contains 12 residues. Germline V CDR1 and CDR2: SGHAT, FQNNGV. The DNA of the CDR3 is TGTGCCAGCAGCTTAGGACTGTATGGCTACACCTTC. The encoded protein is CASSLGLYGYTF.

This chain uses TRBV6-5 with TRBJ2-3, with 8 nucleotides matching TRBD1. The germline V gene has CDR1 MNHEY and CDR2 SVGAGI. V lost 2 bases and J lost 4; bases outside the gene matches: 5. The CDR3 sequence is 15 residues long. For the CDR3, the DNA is TGTGCCAGCAGTTACGGACAGGGATCTGCAGATACGCAGTATTTT. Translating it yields CASSYGQGSADTQYF.